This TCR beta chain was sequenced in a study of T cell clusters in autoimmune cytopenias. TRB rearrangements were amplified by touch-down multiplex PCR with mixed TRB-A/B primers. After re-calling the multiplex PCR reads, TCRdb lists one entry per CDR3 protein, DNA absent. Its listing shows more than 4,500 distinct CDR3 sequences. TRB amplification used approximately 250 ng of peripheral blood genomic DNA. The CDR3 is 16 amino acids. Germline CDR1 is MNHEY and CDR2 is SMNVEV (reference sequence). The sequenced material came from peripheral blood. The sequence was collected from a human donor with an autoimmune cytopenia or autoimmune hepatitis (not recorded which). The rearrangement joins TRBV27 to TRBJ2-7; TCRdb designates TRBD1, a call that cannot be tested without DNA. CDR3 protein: CASIPWKPGLGHEQYF.